This is a list of T cell receptor beta chains from one sample in a study of blood T cell repertoires in COVID-19. Clones were sequenced by immunoSEQ multiplex PCR, and TCRdb holds only the in-frame ones, with some missing. The sample yields 50,000 to 70,000 clones, 80% to 90% seen once. Material: peripheral blood. Source of these receptors: a human donor with active COVID-19. The donor label of this sample is uncertain. CDR3s include the opening cysteine and the closing phenylalanine or tryptophan. The order of the fields is V gene, J gene, D gene, CDR3 protein. The D gene is left open where the match is weak.

v_call: TRBV19
j_call: TRBJ2-2
d_call: NA
cdr3_aa: CASLAAGELFF

v_call: TRBV30
j_call: TRBJ2-3
d_call: NA
cdr3_aa: CALCRGSDTQYF

v_call: TRBV29-1
j_call: TRBJ2-1
d_call: TRBD2
cdr3_aa: CSVAGGNEQFF

v_call: TRBV11-3
j_call: TRBJ2-1
d_call: TRBD2
cdr3_aa: CASSAQLAGGSRNEQFF

v_call: TRBV6-2/TRBV6-3
j_call: TRBJ2-1
d_call: NA
cdr3_aa: CASSYTTGYNEQFF

v_call: TRBV25-1
j_call: TRBJ2-5
d_call: NA
cdr3_aa: CASSLSEVTETQYF

v_call: TRBV7-8
j_call: TRBJ2-7
d_call: TRBD1
cdr3_aa: CASSLEGQGKITYEQYF

v_call: TRBV12-3/TRBV12-4
j_call: TRBJ2-5
d_call: NA
cdr3_aa: CASSLSPLETQYF

v_call: TRBV9
j_call: TRBJ2-2
d_call: NA
cdr3_aa: CASSVAPNGGRTGELFF

v_call: TRBV30
j_call: TRBJ2-3
d_call: TRBD1
cdr3_aa: CAWSRGQFGTDTQYF

v_call: TRBV2
j_call: TRBJ1-2
d_call: TRBD1
cdr3_aa: CASSEEYRGLNYGYTF

v_call: TRBV19
j_call: TRBJ2-2
d_call: TRBD1
cdr3_aa: CASSTPQGALTGELFF

v_call: TRBV9
j_call: TRBJ2-1
d_call: TRBD2
cdr3_aa: CASGRTSGSVGSYNEQFF

v_call: TRBV11-2
j_call: TRBJ1-1
d_call: TRBD1
cdr3_aa: CASSTDRGGTEAFF

v_call: TRBV29-1
j_call: TRBJ2-1
d_call: TRBD2
cdr3_aa: CSVAGTSGHNEQFF

v_call: TRBV5-1
j_call: TRBJ1-1
d_call: NA
cdr3_aa: CASSLQGPEAFF

v_call: TRBV28
j_call: TRBJ2-2
d_call: TRBD1
cdr3_aa: CASTPSGTGNTGELFF

v_call: TRBV6-5
j_call: TRBJ1-5
d_call: NA
cdr3_aa: CASRQGAPSHF

v_call: TRBV6-1
j_call: TRBJ2-5
d_call: NA
cdr3_aa: CASSERHRQETQYF

v_call: TRBV6-4
j_call: TRBJ1-1
d_call: NA
cdr3_aa: CASSVLWGEENTEAFF